This TCR beta chain originates from a study of radiotherapy plus CTLA-4 blockade in lung cancer. Study in general: An objective response was seen in around 17% of patients, and disease control in just over 30%.

People whose metastatic non-small-cell lung cancer was chemo-refractory got focal radiation along with CTLA-4 blockade by ipilimumab. The junction had 8 bases not matched to a gene; V was cut back by 6 bases and J by 5 bases. The CDR3 loop spans 14 amino acids. The germline V gene has CDR1 LNHDA and CDR2 SQIVND (reference sequence). The assay was immunoSEQ multiplex PCR, and TCRdb's table has in-frame clones only and misses some. The sample includes approximately 60,000 clones, approximately 82% of them seen just once. A remark on this clone: The antigen is not known.

Study-wide results and caveats: Radiotherapy with ipilimumab was followed by blood expansion of tumor-derived clones.

This specimen consisted of peripheral blood, obtained from a patient treated with radiotherapy plus ipilimumab. This sequence was found in a human donor with non-small cell lung cancer whose response to radiotherapy plus ipilimumab could not be evaluated. The V gene is TRBV19, the J gene TRBJ2-5, with TRBD2 matching 8 bases. The CDR3 sequence: CASRPAGGSETQYF. CDR3 DNA sequence: TGTGCCAGTAGACCGGCGGGGGGATCCGAGACCCAGTACTTC.